The 21 T cell receptor beta chains in this list originate from one sample, sequenced in a study of T-cell memory formation after mild COVID-19. In TCRdb, the 5' RACE reads were re-called with MiXCR into one record per CDR3 protein. The sample has about 260,000 distinct CDR3 sequences; 16% are singletons. The source material was PBMCs or a T cell subset sorted from them (not recorded which). All receptors derive from a man between 18 and 35 years old who had mild COVID-19 (a few samples of this study predate the infection). Cell type and time point are not known.

This clonotype was found a few times. The chain has TRBV12-3 or TRBV12-4 and TRBJ1-1; D gene ambiguous. The CDR3 is made up of 14 amino acids. V was cut by 5 bases and J by 1 base, with 11 bases left in between. The CDR3, as DNA: TGTGCCAGCAGTCCCAGACATACGAACACTGAAGCTTTCTTT. This sequence encodes CASSPRHTNTEAFF.

This clonotype appeared a few times. The V gene is TRBV7-2, the J gene TRBJ2-3, with D uncertain. Between the trimmed V and J ends, which lost 2 bases and 4 bases, there was a span of 7 bases. Germline loops: CDR1 SGHTA, CDR2 FQGNSA. CDR3 length: 13 amino acids. The CDR3 DNA follows: TGTGCCAGCAGCTTATCTTTCGCAGATACGCAGTATTTT. Amino acid sequence: CASSLSFADTQYF. The whole variable domain, filled in from reference TRBV7-2 and TRBJ2-3, reads GAGVSQSPSNKVTEKGKDVELRCDPISGHTALYWYRQSLGQGLEFLIYFQGNSAPDKSGLPSDRFSAERTGGSVSTLTIQRTQQEDSAVYLCASSLSFADTQYFGPGTRLTVL.

V and J are TRBV20-1 and TRBJ2-3, with D tentatively TRBD1 or TRBD2 (5 bases each). Trimming removed 0 bases from V and 4 bases from J, with 11 bases in between. The germline CDR1 and CDR2 sequences are DFQATT and SNEGSKA (reference sequence). The CDR3 is 14 residues long. The CDR3 loop reads CSARDFGTPDTQYF. Here the CDR3 DNA reads TGCAGTGCTAGAGATTTCGGGACCCCAGATACGCAGTATTTT.

This clonotype has more than one count but fewer than ten. The chain carries TRBV7-2 and TRBJ1-2; D uncertain. Between the trimmed V and J ends, which lost 5 bases and 2 bases, there was a span of 18 bases. Germline V gene lookup returns CDR1 SGHTA and CDR2 FQGNSA. This CDR3 spans 16 amino acids. The chain's CDR3 is CASSPHSVGSNYGYTF. The CDR3 DNA is TGTGCCAGCAGCCCACACAGTGTTGGTTCCAACTATGGCTACACCTTC.

This clonotype has just a few counts. The chain joins TRBV10-2 to TRBJ1-1; maybe TRBD1 (5 bases). Germline CDR1 is WSHSY and CDR2 is SAAADI. V dropped 4 bases and J dropped 1 base, with 7 bases sitting between them. This CDR3 has 13 residues. The CDR3 DNA is TGCGCCAGCAGTGGGACATGGAACACTGAAGCTTTCTTT. Encoded protein: CASSGTWNTEAFF.

V gene TRBV12-3 or TRBV12-4 combines with J gene TRBJ2-5, with unresolved D. CDR3 length equals 14 residues. Trimming cost V 6 bases and J 3 bases, with 14 bases left between them. CDR3 in DNA: TGTGCCAGCAGCCTGGGCCAGGTTAAAGAGACCCAGTACTTC. This sequence encodes CASSLGQVKETQYF.

This clonotype was seen a handful of times. V and J are TRBV5-1 and TRBJ2-5, with D maybe TRBD1 (5 bases). Per germline, CDR1 SGHRS and CDR2 YFSETQ. The ends were cut back, 0 bases at V and 5 bases at J, with 11 bases in the middle. CDR3 length: 14 amino acids. The DNA of the CDR3 is TGCGCCAGCAGCTTGGCGGGCAGGGATGAGACCCAGTACTTC. Amino acid sequence: CASSLAGRDETQYF.

In nucleotides, the CDR3 is TGTGCCAGCAGCTTATCCGGCGGGGCGGGGGATGAGCAGTTCTTC. Protein product: CASSLSGGAGDEQFF. J is TRBJ2-1 and V is TRBV7-3, with 7 bases aligning to TRBD2. After removal of 2 bases from V and 8 bases from J, the junction contained 9 bases not matched to a gene. Germline assignment: CDR1 SGHTA and CDR2 FQGTGA. The CDR3 is 15 residues long.

There are many counts of this clonotype. The chain couples TRBV4-1 to TRBJ1-4, with TRBD1 identical over 7 bases. The V and J ends lost 0 bases and 7 bases, in that order; junction bases with no gene match: 5. Germline V CDR1 and CDR2: MGHRA, YSYEKL. The CDR3 runs to 15 residues. CDR3: CASSQENRGFEKLFF. The DNA of the CDR3 is TGCGCCAGCAGCCAAGAAAACAGGGGTTTTGAAAAACTGTTTTTT.

The chain has TRBV7-8 and TRBJ2-2, with TRBD2 as a possible D gene (7 bases). The ends were cut back, 7 bases at V and 6 bases at J, with 21 bases in the middle. This CDR3 region has 16 residues. CDR1 is SGHVS, CDR2 FQNEAQ, per germline. The CDR3 spells CASTLPGGGSAGELFF. The CDR3 DNA sequence: TGTGCCAGCACCCTCCCGGGGGGCGGAAGCGCCGGGGAGCTGTTTTTT.

This clonotype has more than one count but fewer than ten. This sequence joins TRBV18 and TRBJ1-4, with a weak D call TRBD1 (6 bases). Trimming cost V 1 base and J 16 bases, with 13 bases left between them. CDR1 is KGHSH and CDR2 is LQKENI in the germline V gene. This CDR3 comprises 12 residues. The CDR3 bases are TGTGCCAGCTCACCACGGGACAATATTGCGTTTTTT. Its translation: CASSPRDNIAFF.

The rearrangement links TRBV2 to TRBJ1-4; no clear D gene. V gave up 8 bases and J gave up 4 bases, with 5 bases separating them. The CDR3 consists of 11 residues. Germline values: CDR1 SNHLY, CDR2 FYNNEI. The chain's CDR3 is CASRYNEKLFF. The CDR3 nucleotides read TGTGCCAGCCGTTATAATGAAAAACTGTTTTTT.

This clonotype was counted a few times. The chain carries TRBV9 and TRBJ1-2; tentatively, D is TRBD1 (6 bases). Trimming shortened V by 0 bases and J by 0 bases, and 9 bases separated the two germline ends. The CDR3 sequence is 15 residues long. Germline CDR1 is SGDLS and CDR2 is YYNGEE. CDR3 amino acids: CASSVDRESNYGYTF. For the CDR3, the DNA is TGTGCCAGCAGCGTAGACAGGGAATCTAACTATGGCTACACCTTC.

This clonotype was counted a few times. The genes are TRBV12-5 and TRBJ1-6; D may be TRBD1 (6 bases). This CDR3 comprises 13 residues. Germline V gives CDR1 LGHNT, CDR2 FRNRAP. Deletions cut 1 base from V and 9 bases from J, with 7 bases between. CDR3 nucleotide sequence: TGTGCTAGTGGTTTGGAGACAGGTTCACCCCTCCACTTT. This gives the protein CASGLETGSPLHF.

This clonotype was seen only a few times. V usage is TRBV6-1 and J usage is TRBJ2-5; perhaps D is TRBD1 or TRBD2 (6 bases each). The germline CDR1 and CDR2 sequences are MNHNS and SASEGT. CDR3 size: 16 residues. The V end lost 0 bases, the J end lost 0 bases, and 11 bases lay between the germline ends. CDR3 DNA: TGTGCCAGCAGTGAAGCCGGGGGCGGGTACCAAGAGACCCAGTACTTC. It encodes CASSEAGGGYQETQYF.

The rearrangement links TRBV7-2 to TRBJ1-1; D not resolved. Germline lookup yields CDR1 SGHTA and CDR2 FQGNSA. The CDR3 spans 15 residues. V was pared by 3 bases and J by 4 bases, with 15 bases between. For the CDR3, the DNA is TGTGCCAGCAGCTTGACACGTACCTCGGGCACTGAAGCTTTCTTT. Translated: CASSLTRTSGTEAFF.

The chain recombines TRBV9 with TRBJ1-2, with D perhaps matching TRBD1 (6 bases). Germline-derived CDR1 and CDR2 are SGDLS and YYNGEE. V lost 1 base and J lost 6, with 16 bases in between. The CDR3 has 15 residues. The CDR3 is CASSVNQGSVDGYTF. The CDR3, as DNA: TGTGCCAGCAGCGTAAATCAGGGGTCGGTGGATGGCTACACCTTC. The full variable domain, with the rest looked up from reference TRBV9 and TRBJ1-2, is DSGVTQTPKHLITATGQRVTLRCSPRSGDLSVYWYQQSLDQGLQFLIQYYNGEERAKGNILERFSAQQFPDLHSELNLSSLELGDSALYFCASSVNQGSVDGYTFGSGTRLTVV.

This chain joins TRBV7-2 and TRBJ1-6, with 8 bases that match TRBD1. The V gene's germline CDR1 is SGHTA and CDR2 FQGNSA. The junction had 6 bases not matched to a gene; V was cut back by 1 base and J by 7 bases. The CDR3 is 16 residues long. Here the CDR3 DNA reads TGTGCCAGCAGCTTAGTAGGAGGACAGGGAAATTCACCCCTCCACTTT. Translation: CASSLVGGQGNSPLHF.

This chain joins TRBV11-1 and TRBJ2-3; the D call may be TRBD1 or TRBD2 (5 bases each). The CDR3 contains 16 residues. Germline V gene sequence: CDR1 SGHAT, CDR2 FQDESV (reference sequence). V dropped 2 bases and J dropped 2 bases, with 14 bases sitting between them. The CDR3 region has the DNA TGTGCCAGCAGCTTATCTGACGGGGCATCCACAGATACGCAGTATTTT. It codes for CASSLSDGASTDTQYF.

The DNA of the CDR3 is TGTGCCAGCAGCCAGGGTTGTCGGACCTACGAGCAGTACTTC. Translation gives CASSQGCRTYEQYF. This chain uses TRBV21-1 with TRBJ2-7; TRBD1 is the table's D call, not checked against the DNA. TRBV21-1 is annotated as a pseudogene. The CDR3 contains 14 residues.

This clonotype was seen more than once but under ten times. The rearrangement joins TRBV28 to TRBJ2-3; TRBD1 agrees at 7 bases. CDR3 length equals 15 residues. Germline V gene lookup returns CDR1 MDHEN and CDR2 SYDVKM. With V trimmed by 7 bases and J by 4 bases, 11 bases remained unmatched. CDR3 DNA sequence: TGTGCCAGCATTAAGCCGAGACAGGGCCCAGATACGCAGTATTTT. Residues: CASIKPRQGPDTQYF.